This note documents a single TCR beta chain sequence. This CDR3 has 13 residues. Trimming removed 5 bases from V and 2 bases from J; junction bases left unmatched: 3. Germline V lookup: CDR1 LGHNT, CDR2 FRNRAP. Method: immunoSEQ multiplex PCR; TCRdb's copy keeps in-frame clones and lacks some. The sample lists a few hundred thousand clones, 80% to 90% occurring once. The data stem from a study of blood T cell repertoires in COVID-19. This TCR was recovered from a man younger than 40 who had recovered from COVID-19. Sequenced sample: PBMCs or T cells enriched from blood (not recorded which). The rearrangement uses TRBV12-5 and TRBJ2-7; 7 positions agree with TRBD2. CDR3 in DNA: TGTGCTAGTGGTCTGGGGGGGGCCTACGAGCAGTACTTC. This sequence encodes CASGLGGAYEQYF.